The 28 T cell receptor beta chains below were found in one sample sequenced in a study of blood T cell repertoires in COVID-19. Profiling relied on immunoSEQ multiplex PCR, and the TCRdb table lists in-frame clones only, not all of them. Among around 200,000 clones listed, approximately 87% were seen once. Sequencing was carried out using PBMCs or T cells enriched from blood (not recorded which). The receptors originated from a woman between 45 and 65 years old in a cohort exposed to, infected with or recovered from COVID-19 (not recorded which).

This clone was detected only once. The genes are TRBV28 and TRBJ1-1; a weak D match, TRBD1 (5 bases). The CDR3 contains 13 residues. With 7 bases removed from V and 10 bases from J, the gap between germline ends came to 19 bases. Germline values: CDR1 MDHEN, CDR2 SYDVKM. CDR3 sequence (DNA): TGTGCCAGCATATCGACAGACAGCGCTTTAGCTTTCTTT. Its protein product is CASISTDSALAFF.

The genes are TRBV11-2 and TRBJ2-3; the match to TRBD2 covers 9 bases. Germline CDR1 is SGHAT and CDR2 is FQNNGV. The CDR3 has 13 amino acids. Trimming cost V 4 bases and J 10 bases; bases outside gene matches: 6. The chain's CDR3 is CASSWLGGGAQYF. For the CDR3, the DNA is TGTGCCAGCAGCTGGCTAGGCGGGGGGGCGCAGTATTTT.

The chain couples TRBV18 to TRBJ2-1, with 9 bases lining up with TRBD2. V was pared by 8 bases and J by 5 bases, with 10 bases of the junction left unmatched. In germline, CDR1 is KGHSH, CDR2 LQKENI. CDR3 length: 15 amino acids. The CDR3: CASQTRVAGDNEQFF. CDR3 in DNA: TGTGCCAGCCAAACCCGGGTAGCGGGGGACAATGAGCAGTTCTTC.

V usage is TRBV6-5 and J usage is TRBJ1-2; the match to TRBD1 covers 9 bases. CDR3 length equals 14 residues. The germline gives CDR1 MNHEY, CDR2 SVGAGI. Trimming removed 5 bases from V and 4 bases from J; junction bases left unmatched: 5. Here the CDR3 reads CASSMGQGLYGYTF. In DNA, the CDR3 is TGTGCCAGCAGTATGGGACAGGGACTCTATGGCTACACCTTC.

The V call is TRBV11-3, the J call TRBJ2-7; 8 bases are shared with TRBD1. This CDR3 spans 14 amino acids. The V segment lost 1 base and the J segment 2 bases; nucleotides outside the gene matches: 1. From germline, CDR1 is SGHNT and CDR2 YENEEA. The chain's CDR3 is CASSLGQGTYEQYF. CDR3 DNA sequence: TGTGCCAGCAGCTTAGGACAGGGGACCTACGAGCAGTACTTC.

The chain carries TRBV5-1 and TRBJ2-7; no reliable D call. The CDR3 is 13 residues long. Trimming removed 4 bases from V and 2 bases from J, with 10 bases in between. Germline CDR1 reads SGHRS; CDR2 reads YFSETQ. CDR3 coding DNA: TGCGCCAGCAGCCAGGAAAAAACCTACGAGCAGTACTTC. Encoded protein: CASSQEKTYEQYF.

The chain has TRBV9 and TRBJ1-6; 11 nucleotides align to TRBD1. The junction had 4 bases not matched to a gene; V was cut back by 3 bases and J by 8 bases. Germline V gene lookup returns CDR1 SGDLS and CDR2 YYNGEE. The CDR3 has 15 amino acids. The CDR3 sequence is CASSASGQGDSPLHF. CDR3 coding DNA: TGTGCCAGCAGCGCCTCGGGACAGGGGGATTCACCCCTCCACTTT.

This rearrangement joins TRBV6-5 to TRBJ2-1; D might be TRBD2 (6 bases). Looked up from germline, CDR1 is MNHEY and CDR2 is SVGAGI. The CDR3 covers 16 residues. V lost 1 base and J lost 0, with 10 bases in between. The CDR3 DNA reads TGTGCCAGCAGTTACTTTAGCGGATACTCCTACAATGAGCAGTTCTTC. Translating gives CASSYFSGYSYNEQFF.

The CDR3 here is CASSAGQGTGELFF. The CDR3 DNA sequence: TGTGCCAGCAGCGCAGGACAGGGCACCGGGGAGCTGTTTTTT. This chain connects TRBV7-8 to TRBJ2-2, with 8 bases identical to TRBD1. The CDR3 consists of 14 residues. V shed 5 bases and J 4 bases; nucleotides not matched to a gene: 3. Germline V gives CDR1 SGHVS, CDR2 FQNEAQ. Variable domain in full (rest from reference TRBV7-8 and TRBJ2-2): GAGVSQSPRYKVAKRGQDVALRCDPISGHVSLFWYQQALGQGPEFLTYFQNEAQLDKSGLPSDRFFAERPEGSVSTLKIQRTQQEDSAVYLCASSAGQGTGELFFGEGSRLTVL.

The chain employs TRBV13 and TRBJ2-3; 7 nucleotides match TRBD2. Germline CDR1 reads PRHDT; CDR2 reads FYEKMQ (reference sequence). V trimming: 1 base; J trimming: 0 bases; junction bases outside the gene matches: 10. The CDR3 totals 18 residues. The CDR3 loop reads CASSLVAGDRSSTDTQYF. The CDR3, as DNA: TGTGCCAGCAGCTTAGTTGCGGGGGACCGAAGTAGCACAGATACGCAGTATTTT.

The rearrangement links TRBV9 to TRBJ2-2; TRBD2 matches 8 bases. Trimming at V came to 3 bases and at J to 4 bases, leaving 8 bases not matched to a gene. Germline V gene data show CDR1 as SGDLS and CDR2 as YYNGEE. The CDR3 consists of 16 residues. The chain's CDR3 is CASSAGVAGRTGELFF. The CDR3 nucleotides read TGTGCCAGCAGCGCCGGGGTAGCGGGACGCACCGGGGAGCTGTTTTTT.

The rearrangement links TRBV28 to TRBJ2-2; perhaps TRBD2 as D (5 bases). Germline CDR1 MDHEN, CDR2 SYDVKM. The V end lost 7 bases, the J end lost 2 bases, and 17 bases lay between the germline ends. The CDR3 runs 16 residues. The CDR3 loop is CASTYSGGPNTGELFF. The CDR3 DNA is TGTGCCAGCACTTACTCCGGAGGACCAAACACCGGGGAGCTGTTTTTT.

The rearrangement links TRBV2 to TRBJ1-5, with D possibly TRBD1 on 6 matching bases. This CDR3 spans 14 amino acids. V lost 4 bases to trimming and J lost 7 bases, with 14 bases between them. CDR1 SNHLY and CDR2 FYNNEI come from the germline V gene. Here the CDR3 reads CASSVGGAGQPQHF. The CDR3 region has the DNA TGTGCCAGCAGTGTAGGGGGGGCCGGCCAGCCCCAGCATTTT.

V gene TRBV7-2 combines with J gene TRBJ2-5; 12 nucleotides match TRBD1. The CDR3 is 16 amino acids. Germline V gene lookup returns CDR1 SGHTA and CDR2 FQGNSA. With 3 bases clipped from V and 4 bases from J, the junction kept 6 bases outside the gene matches. The CDR3 spells CASSFTGTGGLETQYF. In DNA, the CDR3 is TGTGCCAGCAGCTTCACCGGGACAGGGGGCCTAGAGACCCAGTACTTC.

This clone has only one observation. This rearrangement joins TRBV7-8 to TRBJ1-1, with D possibly TRBD1 on 5 matching bases. V was pared by 2 bases and J by 4 bases, with 14 bases between. CDR3 length: 15 residues. Looked up from germline, CDR1 is SGHVS and CDR2 is FQNEAQ. CDR3 residues: CASSLNFLGGTEAFF. CDR3 in DNA: TGTGCCAGCAGCTTAAATTTCTTGGGGGGCACTGAAGCTTTCTTT.

The chain employs TRBV29-1 and TRBJ1-1; tentatively, D is TRBD1 (5 bases). The germline V gene encodes CDR1 SQVTM and CDR2 ANQGSEA. The V end was cut by 6 bases, the J end by 6 bases, with 11 bases between. This CDR3 spans 11 amino acids. The CDR3 DNA reads as TGCAGCGTGGGGCAGGGCGCTGAAGCTTTCTTT. Amino acid sequence: CSVGQGAEAFF.

This chain connects TRBV6-2 or TRBV6-3 to TRBJ2-7; 7 bases agree with TRBD2. This CDR3 is 15 amino acids long. The germline V gene encodes CDR1 MNHEY and CDR2 SVGEGT. V lost 6 bases and J lost 0; bases outside the gene matches: 8. The CDR3 DNA is TGTGCCAGCAGCCCTAGCGGAAGGAGCTCCTACGAGCAGTACTTC. Its translation: CASSPSGRSSYEQYF.

The gene calls are TRBV28 and TRBJ1-2; no clear D. V lost 9 bases, J lost 8 bases, and 16 bases lay in between. The CDR3 is 12 amino acids. The germline V gene has CDR1 MDHEN and CDR2 SYDVKM. The CDR3 loop is CASLGSASGYTF. Here the CDR3 DNA reads TGTGCCAGTCTCGGGTCAGCATCAGGCTACACCTTC.

The V gene is TRBV4-2, the J gene TRBJ1-2, with 9 positions matching TRBD1. Germline loops: CDR1 LGHNA, CDR2 YNFKEQ. CDR3 length equals 17 residues. V lost 3 bases to trimming and J lost 5 bases; unmatched junction nucleotides: 13. CDR3 nucleotide sequence: TGTGCCAGCAGCCAGGATGGACAGGGGTTGAGGAGGTATGGCTACACCTTC. This sequence encodes CASSQDGQGLRRYGYTF.

The CDR3 sequence is CASSRTGDSPLHF. The DNA of the CDR3 is TGTGCCAGCAGCAGAACAGGGGATTCACCCCTCCACTTT. The J gene is TRBJ1-6, the V gene TRBV7-6; TRBD1 matches 7 bases. This CDR3 is built from 13 residues. The germline V gene has CDR1 SGHVS and CDR2 FNYEAQ. V gave up 5 bases and J gave up 8 bases; unmatched junction bases: 3.

This chain connects TRBV4-1 to TRBJ2-1; 9 bases agree with TRBD1. Germline CDR1 is MGHRA and CDR2 is YSYEKL. This CDR3 spans 16 amino acids. V was clipped by 0 bases and J by 6 bases; unmatched bases: 6. CDR3 in amino acids: CASSQDGTGRSNEQFF. The DNA of the CDR3 is TGCGCCAGCAGCCAAGATGGGACAGGGCGTAGCAATGAGCAGTTCTTC.

V gene TRBV15 combines with J gene TRBJ1-5; a weak D match, TRBD1 (5 bases). V lost 1 base to trimming and J lost 2 bases, with 6 bases between them. Germline CDR1 and CDR2: LNHNV and YYDKDF (reference sequence). This CDR3 spans 14 amino acids. In DNA, the CDR3 is TGTGCCACCAGCAGAGGCAGGGGCAATCAGCCCCAGCATTTT. Residues: CATSRGRGNQPQHF.

This sequence joins TRBV2 and TRBJ2-3, with 7 positions matching TRBD1. There are 14 residues in the CDR3. Germline loops: CDR1 SNHLY, CDR2 FYNNEI. Trimming took 5 bases from V and 2 from J; bases not matched to a gene: 4. CDR3 residues: CASSTTGATDTQYF. Here the CDR3 DNA reads TGTGCCAGCAGTACAACAGGGGCCACAGATACGCAGTATTTT. Together with reference TRBV2 and TRBJ2-3, the CDR3 gives the full variable domain: EPEVTQTPSHQVTQMGQEVILRCVPISNHLYFYWYRQILGQKVEFLVSFYNNEISEKSEIFDDQFSVERPDGSNFTLKIRSTKLEDSAMYFCASSTTGATDTQYFGPGTRLTVL.

This chain uses TRBV12-5 with TRBJ2-7; D possibly corresponds to TRBD2 (6 bases). This CDR3 contains 18 residues. V lost 0 bases and J 7 bases, leaving 25 bases between the germline ends. Germline V gene data show CDR1 as LGHNT and CDR2 as FRNRAP. CDR3 DNA sequence: TGTGCTAGTGGTTTGGTACTTCGACGGGACTCTCCACAGAGGGAGCAGTACTTC. This sequence encodes CASGLVLRRDSPQREQYF. The full variable domain, completed using reference TRBV12-5 and TRBJ2-7, is DARVTQTPRHKVTEMGQEVTMRCQPILGHNTVFWYRQTMMQGLELLAYFRNRAPLDDSGMPKDRFSAEMPDATLATLKIQPSEPRDSAVYFCASGLVLRRDSPQREQYFGPGTRLTVT.

The chain is built from TRBV6-5 and TRBJ1-2; D remains ambiguous. The V end lost 8 bases, the J end lost 2 bases, and 15 bases lay between the germline ends. CDR1 and CDR2 (germline): MNHEY, SVGAGI. The CDR3 has 14 amino acids. CDR3 nucleotide sequence: TGTGCCAGCTCTAGAGCGAGACCCAACTATGGCTACACCTTC. Amino acids: CASSRARPNYGYTF.

This clone has just one count. The chain employs TRBV12-3 or TRBV12-4 and TRBJ1-2, with D possibly being TRBD1 (5 bases). CDR3 length: 13 amino acids. V dropped 1 base and J dropped 7 bases, with 10 bases sitting between them. This CDR3 is CASSLGPQGGYTF. CDR3 sequence (DNA): TGTGCCAGCAGTTTAGGTCCCCAGGGTGGCTACACCTTC.

The chain combines TRBV18 with TRBJ2-5; no firm D call. Per germline, CDR1 KGHSH and CDR2 LQKENI. V lost 0 bases, J lost 3 bases, and 5 bases lay in between. CDR3 size: 13 residues. In nucleotides, the CDR3 is TGTGCCAGCTCACCACCTTCAAAAGAGACCCAGTACTTC. Translated: CASSPPSKETQYF. The full variable domain, in which reference TRBV18 and TRBJ2-5 provide the parts outside the CDR3, is NAGVMQNPRHLVRRRGQEARLRCSPMKGHSHVYWYRQLPEEGLKFMVYLQKENIIDESGMPKERFSAEFPKEGPSILRIQQVVRGDSAAYFCASSPPSKETQYFGPGTRLLVL.

This clone is a singleton in its sample. At the DNA level, this CDR3 is encoded by other sequences in the same sample as well. J is TRBJ2-1 and V is TRBV7-9, with 10 bases that match TRBD2. The CDR3 is 14 amino acids. Germline V gene data show CDR1 as SEHNR and CDR2 as FQNEAQ (reference sequence). J lost 7 bases, V lost 5 bases, and 5 bases had no gene match. CDR3 sequence: CASSPSGGVNEQFF. CDR3 DNA sequence: TGTGCCAGCAGCCCCAGCGGGGGGGTAAATGAGCAGTTCTTC.